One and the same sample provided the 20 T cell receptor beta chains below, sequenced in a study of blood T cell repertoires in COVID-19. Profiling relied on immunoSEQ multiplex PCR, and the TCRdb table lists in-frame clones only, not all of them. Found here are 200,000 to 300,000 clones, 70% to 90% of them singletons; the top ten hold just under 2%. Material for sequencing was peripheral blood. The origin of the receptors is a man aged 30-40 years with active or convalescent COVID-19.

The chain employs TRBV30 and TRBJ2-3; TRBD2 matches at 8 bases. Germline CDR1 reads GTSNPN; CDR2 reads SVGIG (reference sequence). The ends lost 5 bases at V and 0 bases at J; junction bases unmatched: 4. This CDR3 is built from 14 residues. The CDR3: CAWRGGQSTDTQYF. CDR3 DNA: TGTGCCTGGCGGGGGGGCCAGAGCACAGATACGCAGTATTTT.

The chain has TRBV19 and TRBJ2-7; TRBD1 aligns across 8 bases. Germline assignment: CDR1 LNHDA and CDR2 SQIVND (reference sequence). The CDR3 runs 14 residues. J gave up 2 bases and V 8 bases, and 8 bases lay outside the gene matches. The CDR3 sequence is CASGFGRGPYEQYF. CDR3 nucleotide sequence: TGTGCCAGTGGCTTTGGCAGGGGGCCCTACGAGCAGTACTTC.

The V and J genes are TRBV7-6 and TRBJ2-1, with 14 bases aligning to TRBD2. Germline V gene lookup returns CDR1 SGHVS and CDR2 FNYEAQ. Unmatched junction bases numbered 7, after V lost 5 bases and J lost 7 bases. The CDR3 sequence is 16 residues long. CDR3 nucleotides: TGTGCCAGCAGCAAGACTAGCGGGGGGGCCAGGAATGAGCAGTTCTTC. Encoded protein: CASSKTSGGARNEQFF.

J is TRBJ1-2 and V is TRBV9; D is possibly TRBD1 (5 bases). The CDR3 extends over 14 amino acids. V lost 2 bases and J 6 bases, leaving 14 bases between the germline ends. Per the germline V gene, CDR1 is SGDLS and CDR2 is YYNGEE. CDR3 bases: TGTGCCAGCAGCGTTGGTGCAGGGATAGATGGCTACACCTTC. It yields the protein CASSVGAGIDGYTF.

The CDR3 DNA reads TGTGCCAGCAGCCAAGTAGGAGGGGTTAACGAGCAGTACTTC. It is translated as CASSQVGGVNEQYF. This chain joins TRBV4-2 and TRBJ2-7; possible D gene TRBD2, 6 bases. This CDR3 is 14 amino acids long. CDR1 and CDR2 (germline): LGHNA, YNFKEQ. The V end lost 1 base, the J end lost 5 bases, and 12 bases lay between the germline ends.

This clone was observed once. The CDR3 spells CASSYNSRGDGYTF. In DNA, the CDR3 is TGTGCCAGCAGTTATAATAGCCGGGGGGATGGCTACACCTTC. This rearrangement joins TRBV6-2 or TRBV6-3 to TRBJ1-2; D perhaps matches TRBD1 (5 bases). The CDR3 runs 14 residues. Trimming took off 3 bases at V and 6 bases at J, with 14 bases between the two ends. Germline lookup yields CDR1 MNHEY and CDR2 SVGEGT.

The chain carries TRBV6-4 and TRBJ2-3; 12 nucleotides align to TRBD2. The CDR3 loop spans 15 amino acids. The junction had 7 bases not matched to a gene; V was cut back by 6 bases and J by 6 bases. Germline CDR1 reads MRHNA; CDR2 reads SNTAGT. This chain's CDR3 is CASSDRTSGVDTQYF. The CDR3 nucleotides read TGTGCCAGCAGCGATAGGACTAGCGGGGTCGATACGCAGTATTTT.

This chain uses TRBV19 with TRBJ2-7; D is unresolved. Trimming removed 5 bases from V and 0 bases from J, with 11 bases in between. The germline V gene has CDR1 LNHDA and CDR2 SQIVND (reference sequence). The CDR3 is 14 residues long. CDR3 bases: TGTGCCAGTAGTGAACAGCTCAGCTCCTACGAGCAGTACTTC. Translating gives CASSEQLSSYEQYF.

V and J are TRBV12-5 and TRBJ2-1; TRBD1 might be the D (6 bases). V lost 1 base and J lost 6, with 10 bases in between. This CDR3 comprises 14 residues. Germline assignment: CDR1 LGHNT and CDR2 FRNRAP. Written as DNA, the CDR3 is TGTGCTAGTGGTTTGGGAGGGGGTCTCAATGAGCAGTTCTTC. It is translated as CASGLGGGLNEQFF.

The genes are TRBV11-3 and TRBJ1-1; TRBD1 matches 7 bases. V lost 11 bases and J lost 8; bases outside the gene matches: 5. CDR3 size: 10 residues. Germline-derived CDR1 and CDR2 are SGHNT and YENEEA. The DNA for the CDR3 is TGTGCCCCTGGGGGACAGGAAGCTTTCTTT. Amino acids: CAPGGQEAFF.

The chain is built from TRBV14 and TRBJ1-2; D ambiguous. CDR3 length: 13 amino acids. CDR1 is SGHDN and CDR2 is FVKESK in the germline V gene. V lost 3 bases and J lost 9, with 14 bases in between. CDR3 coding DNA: TGTGCCAGCAGCCATAGTATCTCCGATAGCTACACCTTC. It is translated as CASSHSISDSYTF.

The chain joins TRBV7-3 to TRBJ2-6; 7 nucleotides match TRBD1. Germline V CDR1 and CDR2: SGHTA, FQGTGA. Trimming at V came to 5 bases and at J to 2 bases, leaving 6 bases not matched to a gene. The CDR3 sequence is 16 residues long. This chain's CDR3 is CASSHRGRPGANVLTF. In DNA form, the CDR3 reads TGTGCCAGCAGCCACAGGGGAAGGCCTGGGGCCAACGTCCTGACTTTC.

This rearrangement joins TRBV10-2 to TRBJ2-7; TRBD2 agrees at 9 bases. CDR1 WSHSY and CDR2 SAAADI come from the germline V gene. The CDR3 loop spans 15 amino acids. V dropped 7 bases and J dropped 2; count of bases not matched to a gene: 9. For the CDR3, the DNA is TGCGCCAGCAAGGACGAGCGGGGGGCCCCCTACGAGCAGTACTTC. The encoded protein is CASKDERGAPYEQYF.

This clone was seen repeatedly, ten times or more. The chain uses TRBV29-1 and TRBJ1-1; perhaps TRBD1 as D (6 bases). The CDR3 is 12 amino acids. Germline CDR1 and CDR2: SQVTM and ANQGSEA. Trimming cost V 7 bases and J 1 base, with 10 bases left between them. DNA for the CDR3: TGCAGCGCCAGGGGAACGAACACTGAAGCTTTCTTT. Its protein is CSARGTNTEAFF. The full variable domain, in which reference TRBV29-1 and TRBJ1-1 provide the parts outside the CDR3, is SAVISQKPSRDICQRGTSLTIQCQVDSQVTMMFWYRQQPGQSLTLIATANQGSEATYESGFVIDKFPISRPNLTFSTLTVSNMSPEDSSIYLCSARGTNTEAFFGQGTRLTVV.

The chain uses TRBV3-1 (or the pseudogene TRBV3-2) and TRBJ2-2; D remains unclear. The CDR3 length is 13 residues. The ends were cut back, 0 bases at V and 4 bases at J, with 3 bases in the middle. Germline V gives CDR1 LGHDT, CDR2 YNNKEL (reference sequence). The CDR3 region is CASSQDLTGELFF. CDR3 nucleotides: TGTGCCAGCAGCCAAGACCTCACCGGGGAGCTGTTTTTT.

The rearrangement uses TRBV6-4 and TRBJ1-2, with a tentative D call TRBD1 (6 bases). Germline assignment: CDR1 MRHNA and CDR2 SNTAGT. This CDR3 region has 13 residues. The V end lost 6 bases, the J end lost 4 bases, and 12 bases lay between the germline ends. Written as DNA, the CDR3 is TGTGCCAGCAGGAAAGACAGGACCTATGGCTACACCTTC. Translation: CASRKDRTYGYTF.

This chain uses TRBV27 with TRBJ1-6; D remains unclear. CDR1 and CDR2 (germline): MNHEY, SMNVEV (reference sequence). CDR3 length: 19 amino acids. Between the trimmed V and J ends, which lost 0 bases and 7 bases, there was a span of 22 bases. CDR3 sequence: CASSLSMVQVRPKNSPLHF. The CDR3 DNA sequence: TGTGCCAGCAGTTTATCGATGGTTCAGGTACGACCGAAAAATTCACCCCTCCACTTT.

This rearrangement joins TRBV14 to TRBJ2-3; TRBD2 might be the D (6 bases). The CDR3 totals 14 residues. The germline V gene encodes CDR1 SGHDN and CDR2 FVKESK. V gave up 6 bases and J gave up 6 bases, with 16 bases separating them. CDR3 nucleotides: TGTGCCAGCAGTGTCGCGGGGATCACTGATACGCAGTATTTT. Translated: CASSVAGITDTQYF. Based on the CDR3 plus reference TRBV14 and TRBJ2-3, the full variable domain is EAGVTQFPSHSVIEKGQTVTLRCDPISGHDNLYWYRRVMGKEIKFLLHFVKESKQDESGMPNNRFLAERTGGTYSTLKVQPAELEDSGVYFCASSVAGITDTQYFGPGTRLTVL.

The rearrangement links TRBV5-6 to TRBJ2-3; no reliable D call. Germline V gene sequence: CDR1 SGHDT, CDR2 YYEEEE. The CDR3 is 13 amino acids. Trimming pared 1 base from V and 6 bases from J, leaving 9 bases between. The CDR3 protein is CASSLYSKDTQYF. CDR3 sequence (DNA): TGTGCCAGCAGCTTGTACAGTAAGGATACGCAGTATTTT.

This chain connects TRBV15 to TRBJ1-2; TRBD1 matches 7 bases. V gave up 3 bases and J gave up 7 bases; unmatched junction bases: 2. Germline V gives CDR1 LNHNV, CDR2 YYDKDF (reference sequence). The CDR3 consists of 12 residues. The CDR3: CATSRQGGGYTF. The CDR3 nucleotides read TGTGCCACCAGCAGGCAGGGGGGTGGCTACACCTTC.